Included here is one T cell receptor beta chain sequence, with context. This entry comes from a study of T cell changes during pregnancy in multiple sclerosis. The germline V gene has CDR1 LNHDA and CDR2 SQIVND (reference sequence). This CDR3 region has 18 residues. Trimming at V came to 3 bases and at J to 1 base, leaving 11 bases not matched to a gene. Sequencing was performed with immunoSEQ multiplex PCR; in TCRdb, only in-frame clones are kept and a portion is missing. Of about 65,000 clones detected, almost 95% appear once; the ten largest clones hold approximately 3%. V usage is TRBV19 and J usage is TRBJ2-2; 7 nucleotides align to TRBD1. This receptor was obtained from a female donor in good health, enrolled as a control in a pregnancy study. Sequences were derived from CD8+ T cells from peripheral blood mononuclear cells, sampled in the third trimester of pregnancy. CDR3 residues: CASSISSGGGLNTGELFF. The CDR3 region has the DNA TGTGCCAGTAGTATTAGTTCAGGGGGTGGTTTGAACACCGGGGAGCTGTTTTTT.